This T cell receptor beta chain was captured by sequencing in a study of shared clonotypes between healthy human individuals. Some clones are missing from TCRdb's copy, which holds only in-frame ones; the method was immunoSEQ multiplex PCR. The repertoire holds approximately 2.3 million clones, with 93% as singletons. The CDR3 contains 16 residues. The germline V gene encodes CDR1 LNHDA and CDR2 SQIVND (reference sequence). Trimming cost V 2 bases and J 1 base; bases outside gene matches: 6. This chain connects TRBV19 to TRBJ1-1; 8 positions match TRBD1. The sample taken for sequencing was naive CD4+ T cells from PBMCs. Sample subset: CD45RA+ positively selected. This clonotype was sampled from a man between 18 and 29 years old in good health. Some clones in this sample may be carry-over from other donors' samples. The CDR3 nucleotides read TGTGCCAGTAGTATAAGGACAGGGATGACGAACACTGAAGCTTTCTTT. Encoded protein: CASSIRTGMTNTEAFF.